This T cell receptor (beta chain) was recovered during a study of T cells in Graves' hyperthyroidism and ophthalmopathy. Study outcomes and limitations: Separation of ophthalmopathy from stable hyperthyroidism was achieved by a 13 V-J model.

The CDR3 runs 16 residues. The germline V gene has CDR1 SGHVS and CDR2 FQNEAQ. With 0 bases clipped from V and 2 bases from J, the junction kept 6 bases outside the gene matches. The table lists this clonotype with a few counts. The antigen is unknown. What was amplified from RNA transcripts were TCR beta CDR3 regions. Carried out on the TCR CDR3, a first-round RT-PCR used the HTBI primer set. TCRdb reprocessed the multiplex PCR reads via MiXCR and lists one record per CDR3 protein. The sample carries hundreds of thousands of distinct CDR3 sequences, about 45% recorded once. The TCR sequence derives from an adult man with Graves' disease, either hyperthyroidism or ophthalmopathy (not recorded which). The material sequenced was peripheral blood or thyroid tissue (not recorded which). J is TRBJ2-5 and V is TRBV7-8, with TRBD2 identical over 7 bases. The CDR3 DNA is TGTGCCAGCAGCTTAGCGCTAGCGGCGCCGCAAGAGACCCAGTACTTC. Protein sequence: CASSLALAAPQETQYF.